This TCR beta chain is from a study of blood T cell repertoires in COVID-19. The germline gives CDR1 SGDLS, CDR2 YYNGEE. V was clipped by 3 bases and J by 6 bases; unmatched bases: 3. This CDR3 is built from 15 residues. Method: immunoSEQ multiplex PCR; TCRdb's copy keeps in-frame clones and lacks some. The sample has roughly 200,000 clones; more than 75% are singletons. Sequencing was performed on peripheral blood. This receptor was identified in a woman older than 75 with acute or convalescent COVID-19. The chain couples TRBV9 to TRBJ1-6; 10 positions match TRBD1. The CDR3: CASSGQGAFNSPLHF. CDR3 DNA: TGTGCCAGCAGCGGACAGGGGGCTTTTAATTCACCCCTCCACTTT.